Following are 9 T cell receptor beta chains from one sample sequenced in a study of OX40 agonist ivuxolimab in advanced cancers. The method was immunoSEQ multiplex PCR; TCRdb's version includes in-frame clones alone and lacks a portion of them. This sample carries around 50,000 clones, 94% of them seen once, and the ten largest clones take 10% to 15%. The sequences come from CD4+ or CD8+ T cells sorted from blood, collected in a trial of the OX40 agonist ivuxolimab. The receptors here all came from an adult with an advanced solid tumor such as melanoma, head and neck, liver or kidney cancer.

The chain is built from TRBV28 and TRBJ2-1; TRBD2 agrees at 9 bases. The germline V gene encodes CDR1 MDHEN and CDR2 SYDVKM. The CDR3 has 15 residues. V lost 3 bases and J lost 4; bases outside the gene matches: 4. The CDR3 region has the DNA TGTGCCAGCAGTTTCTCCAGCGGGAGGTACAATGAGCAGTTCTTC. Its protein product is CASSFSSGRYNEQFF. Full variable domain (remainder filled in from reference TRBV28 and TRBJ2-1): DVKVTQSSRYLVKRTGEKVFLECVQDMDHENMFWYRQDPGLGLRLIYFSYDVKMKEKGDIPEGYSVSREKKERFSLILESASTNQTSMYLCASSFSSGRYNEQFFGPGTRLTVL.

The chain joins TRBV9 to TRBJ1-2; D not resolved. Looked up from germline, CDR1 is SGDLS and CDR2 is YYNGEE. CDR3 length equals 13 residues. The germline V and J ends were trimmed by 3 bases and 6 bases, with 12 bases remaining between them. The CDR3 DNA is TGTGCCAGCAGCGGGGGTCCTGGGGATGGCTACACCTTC. Translation gives CASSGGPGDGYTF.

The J gene is TRBJ1-2, the V gene TRBV15; maybe TRBD1 (6 bases). The germline gives CDR1 LNHNV, CDR2 YYDKDF (reference sequence). V lost 3 bases to trimming and J lost 5 bases, with 19 bases between them. This CDR3 has 16 residues. Here the CDR3 DNA reads TGTGCCACCAGCAGTATTCGGACAGATACCTATTATGGCTACACCTTC. Encoded protein: CATSSIRTDTYYGYTF.

This chain links TRBV5-4 with TRBJ1-1, with TRBD1 matching over 8 bases. The germline gives CDR1 SGHNT, CDR2 YYREEE (reference sequence). The ends lost 0 bases at V and 3 bases at J; junction bases unmatched: 1. CDR3 length equals 14 residues. CDR3 loop: CASSLGTGYTEAFF. The CDR3 region has the DNA TGTGCCAGCAGCTTGGGGACAGGGTACACTGAAGCTTTCTTT.

This clone was counted once. This chain uses TRBV12-5 with TRBJ2-7; possibly TRBD1 for D (6 bases). V lost 5 bases to trimming and J lost 1 base, with 12 bases between them. CDR1 LGHNT and CDR2 FRNRAP come from the germline V gene. CDR3 length: 14 residues. The CDR3 DNA follows: TGTGCTAGTGGTGACCGGGACAAGTCCTACGAGCAGTACTTC. This codes for CASGDRDKSYEQYF. Drawing the rest from reference TRBV12-5 and TRBJ2-7, the complete variable domain is DARVTQTPRHKVTEMGQEVTMRCQPILGHNTVFWYRQTMMQGLELLAYFRNRAPLDDSGMPKDRFSAEMPDATLATLKIQPSEPRDSAVYFCASGDRDKSYEQYFGPGTRLTVT.

This chain joins TRBV9 and TRBJ2-7, with D perhaps TRBD2 (6 bases). Trimming left V 0 bases short and J 3 bases short, with 13 bases between. CDR3 length: 15 residues. Germline V CDR1 and CDR2: SGDLS, YYNGEE. The CDR3 is CASSVEVSGHYEQYF. The CDR3 nucleotides read TGTGCCAGCAGCGTAGAGGTTAGCGGCCACTACGAGCAGTACTTC.

V is TRBV9 and J is TRBJ2-1; D may match TRBD1 or TRBD2 (5 bases each). Germline-derived CDR1 and CDR2 are SGDLS and YYNGEE. The length of the CDR3 is 15 residues. Trimming took 4 bases from V and 7 from J, leaving 18 bases between them. CDR3 amino acids: CASSPGLRGQNEQFF. CDR3 in DNA: TGTGCCAGCAGCCCCGGACTCCGGGGCCAAAATGAGCAGTTCTTC.

The chain links TRBV2 to TRBJ2-7; D not certain. V was trimmed by 2 bases and J by 0 bases, leaving 11 bases between them. Germline-derived CDR1 and CDR2 are SNHLY and FYNNEI. The CDR3 is 15 residues long. CDR3 region: CASSELTASSYEQYF. The CDR3 nucleotides read TGTGCCAGCAGTGAATTAACAGCGAGCTCCTACGAGCAGTACTTC.

This sequence joins TRBV5-6 and TRBJ2-7, with D perhaps assigned TRBD1 or TRBD2 (6 bases each). The germline V gene has CDR1 SGHDT and CDR2 YYEEEE. The CDR3 runs 14 residues. The germline V and J ends were trimmed by 3 bases and 3 bases, with 13 bases remaining between them. The CDR3 region is CASSSAEGGYEQYF. For the CDR3, the DNA is TGTGCCAGCAGCTCAGCGGAGGGGGGCTACGAGCAGTACTTC.